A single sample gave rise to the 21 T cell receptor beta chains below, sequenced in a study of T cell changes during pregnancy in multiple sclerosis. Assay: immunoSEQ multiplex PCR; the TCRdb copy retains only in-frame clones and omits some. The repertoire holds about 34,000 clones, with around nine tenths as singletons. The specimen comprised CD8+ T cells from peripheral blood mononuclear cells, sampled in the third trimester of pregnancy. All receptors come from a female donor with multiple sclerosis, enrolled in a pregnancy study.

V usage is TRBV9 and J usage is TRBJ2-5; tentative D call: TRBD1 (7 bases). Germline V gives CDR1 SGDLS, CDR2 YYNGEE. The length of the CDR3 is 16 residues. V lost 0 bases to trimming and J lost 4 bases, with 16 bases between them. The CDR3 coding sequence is TGTGCCAGCAGCGTAGACCAGGGGGGACCCGCAGAGACCCAGTACTTC. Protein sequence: CASSVDQGGPAETQYF.

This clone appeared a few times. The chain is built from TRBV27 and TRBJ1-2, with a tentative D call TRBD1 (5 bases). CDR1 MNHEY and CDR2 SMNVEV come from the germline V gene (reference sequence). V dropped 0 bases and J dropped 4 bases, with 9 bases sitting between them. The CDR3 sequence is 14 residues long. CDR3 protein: CASSLSGGGYGYTF. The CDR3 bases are TGTGCCAGCAGTTTATCTGGGGGAGGCTATGGCTACACCTTC.

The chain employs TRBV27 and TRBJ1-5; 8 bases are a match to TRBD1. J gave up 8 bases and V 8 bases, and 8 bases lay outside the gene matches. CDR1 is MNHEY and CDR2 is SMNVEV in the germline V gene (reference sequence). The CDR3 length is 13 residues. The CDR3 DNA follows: TGTGCCAGCGCTTGGTACAGGGGGGAGCCCCAGCATTTT. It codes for CASAWYRGEPQHF.

This CDR3 reads CASHRVEDEKLFF. CDR3 nucleotide sequence: TGCGCCAGCCACAGGGTGGAGGATGAAAAACTGTTTTTT. This chain links TRBV5-1 with TRBJ1-4; a possible D gene is TRBD1 (6 bases). The CDR3 has 13 residues. From germline, CDR1 is SGHRS and CDR2 YFSETQ. V shed 7 bases and J shed 6 bases, with 13 bases lying between them.

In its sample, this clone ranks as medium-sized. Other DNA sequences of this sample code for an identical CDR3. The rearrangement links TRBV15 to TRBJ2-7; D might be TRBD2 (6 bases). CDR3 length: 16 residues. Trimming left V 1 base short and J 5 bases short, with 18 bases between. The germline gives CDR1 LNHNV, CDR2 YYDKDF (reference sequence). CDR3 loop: CATSRGGVSGVDEQYF. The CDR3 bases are TGTGCCACCAGCAGAGGGGGGGTATCGGGAGTTGACGAGCAGTACTTC.

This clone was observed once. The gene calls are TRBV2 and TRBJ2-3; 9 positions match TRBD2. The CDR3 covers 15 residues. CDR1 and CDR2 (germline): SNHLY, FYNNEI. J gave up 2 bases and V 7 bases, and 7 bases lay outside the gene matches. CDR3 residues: CASMGLAGNTDTQYF. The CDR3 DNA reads TGTGCCAGCATGGGGCTAGCGGGGAACACAGATACGCAGTATTTT. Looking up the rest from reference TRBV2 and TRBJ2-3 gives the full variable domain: EPEVTQTPSHQVTQMGQEVILRCVPISNHLYFYWYRQILGQKVEFLVSFYNNEISEKSEIFDDQFSVERPDGSNFTLKIRSTKLEDSAMYFCASMGLAGNTDTQYFGPGTRLTVL.

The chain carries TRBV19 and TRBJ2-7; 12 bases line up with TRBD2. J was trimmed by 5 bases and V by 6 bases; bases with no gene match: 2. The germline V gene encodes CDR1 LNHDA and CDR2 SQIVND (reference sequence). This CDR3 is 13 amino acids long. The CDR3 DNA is TGTGCCAGTAGGAGGACTAGCGGGGACGAGCAGTACTTC. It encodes CASRRTSGDEQYF.

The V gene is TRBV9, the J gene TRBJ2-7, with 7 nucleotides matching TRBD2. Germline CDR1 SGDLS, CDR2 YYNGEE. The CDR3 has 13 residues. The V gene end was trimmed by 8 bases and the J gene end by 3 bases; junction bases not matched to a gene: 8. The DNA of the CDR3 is TGTGCCAGTGGGCGGGGGACGGGCTACGAGCAGTACTTC. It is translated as CASGRGTGYEQYF.

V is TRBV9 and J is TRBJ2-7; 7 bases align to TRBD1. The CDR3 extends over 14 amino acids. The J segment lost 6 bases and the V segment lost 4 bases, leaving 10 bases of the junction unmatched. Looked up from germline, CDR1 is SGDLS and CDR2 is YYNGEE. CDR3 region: CASSTGTERGEQYF. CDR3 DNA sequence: TGTGCCAGCAGCACCGGGACAGAAAGGGGCGAGCAGTACTTC.

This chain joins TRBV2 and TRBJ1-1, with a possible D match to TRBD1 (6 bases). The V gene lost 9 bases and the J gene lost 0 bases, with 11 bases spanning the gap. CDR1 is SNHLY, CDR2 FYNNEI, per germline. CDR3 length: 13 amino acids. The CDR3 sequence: CARQGWMNTEAFF. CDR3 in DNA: TGTGCCAGACAGGGTTGGATGAACACTGAAGCTTTCTTT.

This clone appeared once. The CDR3 DNA reads as TGTGCCAGCAGTGAGGGGGCTAGCAATCAGCCCCAGCATTTT. It translates to CASSEGASNQPQHF. This chain links TRBV9 with TRBJ1-5; 7 bases are a match to TRBD1. The germline V gene has CDR1 SGDLS and CDR2 YYNGEE. V lost 5 bases to trimming and J lost 0 bases; unmatched junction nucleotides: 2. The CDR3 has 14 amino acids.

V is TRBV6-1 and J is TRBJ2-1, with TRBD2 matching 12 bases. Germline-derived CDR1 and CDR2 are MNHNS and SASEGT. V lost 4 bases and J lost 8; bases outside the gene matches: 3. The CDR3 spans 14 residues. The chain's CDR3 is CASSGASGGDEQFF. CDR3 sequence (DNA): TGTGCCAGCAGTGGCGCTAGCGGGGGGGATGAGCAGTTCTTC.

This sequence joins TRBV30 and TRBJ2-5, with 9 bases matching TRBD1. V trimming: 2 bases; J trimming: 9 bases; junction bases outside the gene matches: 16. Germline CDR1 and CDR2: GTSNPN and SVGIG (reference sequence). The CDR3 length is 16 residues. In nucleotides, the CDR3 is TGTGCCTGGAGTAATCCTGACAGGGGGAATCTGAAGGCCCAGTACTTC. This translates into CAWSNPDRGNLKAQYF.

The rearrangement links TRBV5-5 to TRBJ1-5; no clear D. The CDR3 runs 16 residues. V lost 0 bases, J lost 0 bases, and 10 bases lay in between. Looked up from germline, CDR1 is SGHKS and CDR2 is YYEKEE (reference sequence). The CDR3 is CASSLAEQYSNQPQHF. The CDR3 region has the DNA TGTGCCAGCAGCTTGGCCGAACAGTATAGCAATCAGCCCCAGCATTTT.

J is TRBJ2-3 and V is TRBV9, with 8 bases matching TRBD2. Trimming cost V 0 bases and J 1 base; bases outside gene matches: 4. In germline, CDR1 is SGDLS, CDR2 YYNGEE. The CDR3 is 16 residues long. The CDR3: CASSVERGGRTDTQYF. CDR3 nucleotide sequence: TGTGCCAGCAGCGTAGAACGGGGGGGACGCACAGATACGCAGTATTTT.

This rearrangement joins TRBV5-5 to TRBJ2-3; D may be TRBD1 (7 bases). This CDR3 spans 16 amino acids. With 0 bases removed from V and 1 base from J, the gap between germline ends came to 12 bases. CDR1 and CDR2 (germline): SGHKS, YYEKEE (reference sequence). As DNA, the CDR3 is TGTGCCAGCAGCTTGGGACAGGGACTCGGCACAGATACGCAGTATTTT. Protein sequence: CASSLGQGLGTDTQYF.

CDR3 loop: CASSSSPGQLIYGYTF. The CDR3 bases are TGTGCCAGCAGCAGTTCTCCGGGACAGTTAATTTATGGCTACACCTTC. V and J are TRBV9 and TRBJ1-2; 7 bases map to TRBD1. Trimming took 4 bases from V and 5 from J; bases not matched to a gene: 14. Germline CDR1 and CDR2: SGDLS and YYNGEE. There are 16 residues in the CDR3.

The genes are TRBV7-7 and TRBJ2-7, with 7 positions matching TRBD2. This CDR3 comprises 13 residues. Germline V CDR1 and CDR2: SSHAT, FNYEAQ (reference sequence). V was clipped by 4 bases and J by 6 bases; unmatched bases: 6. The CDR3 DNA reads TGTGCCAGCAGCTCCCAGGGAGGGGCCGAGCAGTACTTC. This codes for CASSSQGGAEQYF.

As DNA, the CDR3 is TGTGCCAGCAGCGGGCGGATCTATGGCTACACCTTC. This codes for CASSGRIYGYTF. The genes are TRBV9 and TRBJ1-2; no clear D gene. Germline V gene data show CDR1 as SGDLS and CDR2 as YYNGEE. Trimming left V 3 bases short and J 4 bases short, with 7 bases between. The CDR3 runs to 12 residues. Drawing the rest from reference TRBV9 and TRBJ1-2, the complete variable domain is DSGVTQTPKHLITATGQRVTLRCSPRSGDLSVYWYQQSLDQGLQFLIQYYNGEERAKGNILERFSAQQFPDLHSELNLSSLELGDSALYFCASSGRIYGYTFGSGTRLTVV.

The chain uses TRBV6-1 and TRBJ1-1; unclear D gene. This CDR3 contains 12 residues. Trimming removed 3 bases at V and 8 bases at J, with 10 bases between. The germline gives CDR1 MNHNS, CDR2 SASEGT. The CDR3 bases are TGTGCCAGCAGTGACCGCCCCGCGGAAGCTTTCTTT. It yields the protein CASSDRPAEAFF.

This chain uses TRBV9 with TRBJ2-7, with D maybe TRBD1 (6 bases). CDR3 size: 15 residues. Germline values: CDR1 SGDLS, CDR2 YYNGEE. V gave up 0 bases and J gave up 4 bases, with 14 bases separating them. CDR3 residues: CASSVGQGSVYEQYF. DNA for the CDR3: TGTGCCAGCAGCGTAGGGCAGGGGAGTGTGTACGAGCAGTACTTC.